This T cell receptor (beta chain) was recorded in a study of blood T cell repertoires in COVID-19. At the level of the study: The cDNA or gDNA used as material had been derived from T cells, B-cell-depleted T cells, or PBMCs.

This clone was seen only a few times. Participant-reported clinical history was the basis for cohort assignment. Symptom resolution, clearance, or two negative PCRs marked the recovered donors of Cohort 3. Germline lookup yields CDR1 MNHEY and CDR2 SVGEGT. The V end was cut by 4 bases, the J end by 4 bases, with 19 bases between. The CDR3 length is 16 residues. Measured with immunoSEQ multiplex PCR; TCRdb has only the in-frame clones, and not every one. Here the sample spans about 250,000 clones, around 86% being singletons. This clonotype was obtained from a middle-aged man who had recovered from COVID-19. The material sequenced was PBMCs or T cells enriched from blood (not recorded which). The chain couples TRBV6-2 or TRBV6-3 to TRBJ2-5; the D gene is possibly TRBD1 (6 bases). The chain's CDR3 is CASSLARPGGTETQYF. The CDR3 coding sequence is TGTGCCAGCAGTTTGGCTCGTCCTGGGGGCACAGAGACCCAGTACTTC.